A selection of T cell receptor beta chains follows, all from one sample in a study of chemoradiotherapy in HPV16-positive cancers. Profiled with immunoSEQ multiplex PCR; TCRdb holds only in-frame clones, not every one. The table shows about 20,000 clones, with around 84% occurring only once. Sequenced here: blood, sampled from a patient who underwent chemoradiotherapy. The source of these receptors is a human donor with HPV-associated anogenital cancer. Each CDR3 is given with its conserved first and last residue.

CDR3: CASSPTGTDTQYF
V: TRBV19
J: TRBJ2-3

CDR3: CASSQQGARTYEQYF
V: TRBV23-1
J: TRBJ2-7

CDR3: CASSIGRGETQYF
V: TRBV7-9
J: TRBJ2-5

CDR3: CASSTGTGFEAFF
V: TRBV19
J: TRBJ1-1

CDR3: CASSKQLGSYNEQFF
V: TRBV6-5
J: TRBJ2-1

CDR3: CASSLGQYSGNTIYF
V: TRBV5-6
J: TRBJ1-3

CDR3: CASSQGTSGGAHEQYF
V: TRBV4-1
J: TRBJ2-7

CDR3: CASSETYEQYF
V: TRBV2
J: TRBJ2-7

CDR3: CASSIVADSYEQYF
V: TRBV19
J: TRBJ2-7

CDR3: CASSAGGAGGATQYF
V: TRBV9
J: TRBJ2-5

CDR3: CASTPDLGSDGYTF
V: TRBV2
J: TRBJ1-2

CDR3: CASSRFSYEQYF
V: TRBV7-2
J: TRBJ2-7

CDR3: CAISVNIPGELFF
V: TRBV10-3
J: TRBJ2-2

CDR3: CASTRTGGRGYTF
V: TRBV6-6
J: TRBJ1-2

CDR3: CAPRTGNYGYTF
V: TRBV2
J: TRBJ1-2

CDR3: CASSPGTSGAGDTQYF
V: TRBV7-3
J: TRBJ2-3

CDR3: CASSSGQFYGYTF
V: TRBV10-2
J: TRBJ1-2

CDR3: CASSVDRQDGYTF
V: TRBV9
J: TRBJ1-2

CDR3: CASSVRQGSNTEAFF
V: TRBV13
J: TRBJ1-1

CDR3: CASSQELGREQYF
V: TRBV4-1
J: TRBJ2-7

CDR3: CASSPQTLIGYNEQFF
V: TRBV18
J: TRBJ2-1

CDR3: CASSPQTSGGPLSTDTQYF
V: TRBV18
J: TRBJ2-3

CDR3: CASSQEGDSGNTIYF
V: TRBV14
J: TRBJ1-3

CDR3: CASSREGPRDGDTDTQYF
V: TRBV7-2
J: TRBJ2-3

CDR3: CASSPALWWQPQHF
V: TRBV11-3
J: TRBJ1-5

CDR3: CASSGPLNTGELFF
V: TRBV6-1
J: TRBJ2-2